This TCR beta chain was sequenced for a study of blood T cell repertoires in COVID-19. The method was immunoSEQ multiplex PCR; TCRdb's version includes in-frame clones alone and lacks a portion of them. Of roughly 200,000 clones in the sample, 86% are singletons; the top ten hold around 6%. CDR3 length: 15 residues. CDR1 is SGHDT and CDR2 is YYEEEE in the germline V gene. Trimming removed 0 bases from V and 5 bases from J, with 9 bases in between. This clonotype was sampled from a man aged 40-49 years with acute COVID-19. This rearrangement joins TRBV5-6 to TRBJ1-6; D is unclear. Specimen: PBMCs or T cells enriched from blood (not recorded which). CDR3 coding DNA: TGTGCCAGCAGCTTGGGTCCTGTTAATAATTCACCCCTCCACTTT. Translated, it gives CASSLGPVNNSPLHF.